Given below is one TCR beta chain in context. Its specific antigen is unknown. The sequenced fragment ends 3 residues before the CDR3 boundary, so the rest is inferred from the germline J gene. The immunoSEQ assay used multiplex PCR to amplify TCR beta CDR3 regions from an average of about 1,200 ng of genomic DNA per sample. Primer bias was corrected in the assay by using a complete synthetic TCR repertoire to establish an amplification baseline. The amplicons were sequenced using the Illumina platform. The original pipeline was this. Error correction of the sequences involved clustering with frequency ratios plus a modified nearest-neighbor algorithm, after which the sequences were analyzed in the immunoSEQ Analyzer using IMGT gene definitions. At each rarefaction depth, TCR richness and evenness were averaged across 20 rarefaction repeats, and samples with fewer sequences than that depth were excluded. Wilcoxon rank sum tests with FDR correction were used to compare relative abundances of V, D and J genes between the groups. In the blinded duplicates, the intraclass correlation was approximately 96% for TCR richness and averaged about 76% across fewer than 80 gene segments. TCRdb obtained this table from immuneACCESS and retained in-frame rearrangements with V and J assigned. These tables miss some clones; where compared with another copy, unresolved V genes account for less than half of the shortfall, and the remainder is unexplained. The V and J calls and clone size were taken over from that table, and D and trimming were inferred from the DNA. The sample's clone listing holds about 39,000 clones. Of the sample, about 6% is held by the ten largest clones.

This entry belongs to a study of T cells in women clearing cervical HPV infection (dated 2018 in TCRdb). General notes on the study: The cases were some 25 women with histologically confirmed HPV16-related CIN3 or worse, and 2 of these cases were invasive cancers. Controls were 25 women whose single incident HPV16 infection cleared within 12 months without precancer or cancer developing. Case blood was taken at the visit when the lesion was first identified, whereas control blood was taken when infection was no longer detected. Among cases, blood sampling occurred a median of about 150 days after lesion detection, with an interquartile range of roughly 90 to 230 days. Because only a few women had HLA typing data, the possibility that HLA type acted as a confounder could not be ruled out. This exploratory proof-of-principle case-control study, nested within the Guanacaste HPV Natural History Study in Costa Rica, compared TCR repertoires among women with different cervical HPV16 outcomes. Cases and controls were matched on age within five years and on year of sample collection. A median age of almost 35 years was observed in cases versus under 40 in controls, and no significant differences in baseline characteristics were found. In the parent cohort, approximately 9,400 women aged 18 or older were enrolled in Guanacaste, Costa Rica, during about 1993 to 1994 and were followed for seven years. Quality controls consisted of five blinded duplicates per group, for a total of some 60 samples made up of some 50 participants and roughly 10 replicates. Overall results and qualifications from the work: Lower TRBV6-7 relative abundance was observed in cases than in controls (around 0.11% versus 0.15%; Bonferroni P = 0.0008). Because T-cell numbers per sample were unknown, differences in richness could reflect varying T-cell content rather than repertoire biology. Random forest classifiers combining richness and V gene abundances distinguished cases from controls with an estimated AUC of approximately 0.83. Significantly higher TCR repertoire richness was observed in CIN3+ cases than in controls across sequencing depths, whereas no difference in evenness was found. Because of the cross-sectional design, the study could not determine whether the associations came before infection or resulted from infection, and neither effector/memory subsets nor HPV-specific T cells were isolated.

As encoded in the germline V gene, CDR1 is MNHEY while CDR2 is SVGEGT. The CDR3 has 15 amino acids, counting the end cysteine and phenylalanine. Shown are 36 bases from within the CDR3, in frame from base 1. Every participant had a single incident cervical HPV16 infection, and prevalent HPV16 infections were excluded. Cervical HPV DNA was detected by MY09/MY11 PCR, and genotyping was performed by dot-blot hybridization. Roughly 15 mL of heparinized blood were centrifuged, and the buffy coat was split into aliquots, frozen at -30 degrees C, and then kept at -80 degrees C. QIAGEN kits were used to extract genomic DNA from the buffy coat specimens.

This sequence originates from a woman between 18 and 70 years old with a cervical HPV16 infection that either progressed to CIN3+ or cleared (not recorded which). Material for sequencing was blood buffy coat. The rearranged chain carries TRBV6-2 or TRBV6-3 and TRBJ2-3, with 10 bases matching TRBD2. The sequenced part of the CDR3 DNA is TGTGCCAGCAGTTACAAGGGACTAGCGAGAGAGACG. This translates into CASSYKGLARET. Given in full, the CDR3 is CASSYKGLARETQYF.